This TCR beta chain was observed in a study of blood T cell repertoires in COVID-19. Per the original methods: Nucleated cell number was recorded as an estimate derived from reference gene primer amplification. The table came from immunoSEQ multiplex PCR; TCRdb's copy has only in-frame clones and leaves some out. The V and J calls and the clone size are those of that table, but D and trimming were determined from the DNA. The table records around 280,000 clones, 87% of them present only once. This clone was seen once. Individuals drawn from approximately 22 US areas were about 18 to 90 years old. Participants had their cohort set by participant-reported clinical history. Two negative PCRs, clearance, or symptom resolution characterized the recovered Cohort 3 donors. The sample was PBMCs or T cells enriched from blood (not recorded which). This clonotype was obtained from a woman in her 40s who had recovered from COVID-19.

The CDR3 loop reads CASSQDALTKQYF. The CDR3 DNA sequence: TGCGCCAGCAGCCAAGACGCGCTTACGAAGCAGTACTTC. V is TRBV4-3 and J is TRBJ2-7; D is unresolved. The germline V gene encodes CDR1 LGHNA and CDR2 YSLEER. Trimming left V 0 bases short and J 8 bases short, with 11 bases between. CDR3 length: 13 residues.